This is a list of T cell receptor beta chains from one sample in a study of beta chain features in type 1 diabetes. Profiled with immunoSEQ multiplex PCR; TCRdb holds only in-frame clones, not every one. Of 600,000 or so clones listed, roughly an eighth are singletons. The source material was naive CD4+ T cells from blood. Every receptor here comes from a man younger than 35 with type 1 diabetes. Each CDR3 is given with its conserved first and last residue. Each record gives: J gene, clone size, V gene, D gene, CDR3 length, CDR3 DNA, CDR3 protein. D genes are given only for firm matches. A row's size may be missing; if present it is once, few, many or a size class.

J: TRBJ2-5
size: .
V: TRBV6-5
D: .
length: 12
DNA: TGTGCCAGCCGGTCGGGGGAAGAGACCCAGTACTTC
CDR3: CASRSGEETQYF

J: TRBJ1-1
size: few
V: TRBV11-1
D: .
length: 12
DNA: TGTGCCAGCAGCTCTCGACAGAGTGAAGCTTTCTTT
CDR3: CASSSRQSEAFF

J: TRBJ1-4
size: once
V: TRBV2
D: .
length: 12
DNA: TGTGCCAGCAGTGAACTATGGGAAAAACTGTTTTTT
CDR3: CASSELWEKLFF

J: TRBJ1-1
size: .
V: TRBV7-9
D: TRBD1
length: 14
DNA: TGTGCCAGCAGCCAGGGACAGGGAGTCACTGAAGCTTTCTTT
CDR3: CASSQGQGVTEAFF

J: TRBJ1-3
size: few
V: TRBV29-1
D: .
length: 13
DNA: TGCAGCGTTCCCGGGACACTCGGAAACACCATATATTTT
CDR3: CSVPGTLGNTIYF

J: TRBJ2-1
size: .
V: TRBV29-1
D: .
length: 14
DNA: TGCAGCGCCCTAAGGGGTATGAGCTACAATGAGCAGTTCTTC
CDR3: CSALRGMSYNEQFF

J: TRBJ2-5
size: .
V: TRBV9
D: TRBD2
length: 16
DNA: TGTGCCAGCAGCCCCGAAACGGGGACTATCAAAGAGACCCAGTACTTC
CDR3: CASSPETGTIKETQYF

J: TRBJ1-2
size: .
V: TRBV7-9
D: .
length: 15
DNA: TGTGCCAGCAGCTTACCCCGGGGCGCGGACTATGGCTACACCTTC
CDR3: CASSLPRGADYGYTF

J: TRBJ2-5
size: few
V: TRBV5-6
D: .
length: 13
DNA: TGTGCCAGCAGCTTGGTTTCACAAGAGACCCAGTACTTC
CDR3: CASSLVSQETQYF

J: TRBJ1-1
size: .
V: TRBV9
D: TRBD1
length: 15
DNA: TGTGCCAGCAGTGAGACAGGGTATATGAACACTGAAGCTTTCTTT
CDR3: CASSETGYMNTEAFF

J: TRBJ1-1
size: few
V: TRBV30
D: TRBD1
length: 17
DNA: TGTGCCTGGAGTGGAAGACAGGGGGTTGATTCGAACACTGAAGCTTTCTTT
CDR3: CAWSGRQGVDSNTEAFF

J: TRBJ2-2
size: .
V: TRBV7-2
D: .
length: 13
DNA: TGTGCCAGCAGTCCCGGGACGGTCGGGGAGCTGTTTTTT
CDR3: CASSPGTVGELFF

J: TRBJ2-1
size: .
V: TRBV5-1
D: .
length: 15
DNA: TGCGCCAGCAGCTTGATAGGGGAGTCCTACAATGAGCAGTTCTTC
CDR3: CASSLIGESYNEQFF

J: TRBJ2-1
size: .
V: TRBV2
D: .
length: 13
DNA: TGTGCCAGCAGTGAGGGGCTGGACAATGAGCAGTTCTTC
CDR3: CASSEGLDNEQFF

J: TRBJ2-2
size: .
V: TRBV7-6
D: TRBD2
length: 17
DNA: TGTGCCAGCAGCTTAGGGGGCCTAGCGGTTAACACCGGGGAGCTGTTTTTT
CDR3: CASSLGGLAVNTGELFF

J: TRBJ2-2
size: once
V: TRBV9
D: .
length: 16
DNA: TGTGCCAGCAGCGGGCTCCCCGGGGACTCCACCGGGGAGCTGTTTTTT
CDR3: CASSGLPGDSTGELFF

J: TRBJ1-6
size: .
V: TRBV6-5
D: .
length: 15
DNA: TGTGCCAGCAGTTACTCTAGGCTTGGGAATTCACCCCTCCACTTT
CDR3: CASSYSRLGNSPLHF

J: TRBJ2-3
size: .
V: TRBV9
D: .
length: 17
DNA: TGTGCCAGCAGCGTAGTGGATGTCGCGGGGGCGATGAATACGCAGTATTTT
CDR3: CASSVVDVAGAMNTQYF

J: TRBJ2-7
size: .
V: TRBV4-2
D: .
length: 13
DNA: TGTGCCAGCAGCCAAGAGAGGCGTTACGAGCAGTACTTC
CDR3: CASSQERRYEQYF

J: TRBJ2-3
size: few
V: TRBV27
D: .
length: 14
DNA: TGTGCCAGCAGTTTATCCGGCGGCACAGATACGCAGTATTTT
CDR3: CASSLSGGTDTQYF

J: TRBJ2-5
size: few
V: TRBV7-2
D: TRBD2
length: 17
DNA: TGTGCCAGCAGCTTATGGGCTAGCGGGGGAATCCAAGAGACCCAGTACTTC
CDR3: CASSLWASGGIQETQYF

J: TRBJ2-7
size: few
V: TRBV30
D: .
length: 12
DNA: TGTGCTGCAAACCGGAATACCTACGAGCAGTACTTC
CDR3: CAANRNTYEQYF

J: TRBJ2-1
size: .
V: TRBV5-1
D: TRBD2
length: 16
DNA: TGCGCCAGCAGCTTGGAGCTAGCGGGCTCCCGGAATGAGCAGTTCTTC
CDR3: CASSLELAGSRNEQFF

J: TRBJ2-4
size: few
V: TRBV21-1
D: .
length: 14
DNA: TGTGCCAGCAGCAAAGCGAGGGGGGAAGACATTCAGTACTTC
CDR3: CASSKARGEDIQYF

J: TRBJ2-5
size: .
V: TRBV6-5
D: TRBD2
length: 16
DNA: TGTGCCAGCAGTTACATGGGGACTAGCGGTCAAGAGACCCAGTACTTC
CDR3: CASSYMGTSGQETQYF

J: TRBJ1-5
size: few
V: TRBV2
D: TRBD1
length: 13
DNA: TGTGCCAGCAGAGAACCAGGGGGACAGCCCCAGCATTTT
CDR3: CASREPGGQPQHF

J: TRBJ2-3
size: .
V: TRBV6-5
D: .
length: 13
DNA: TGTGCCAGCAGTTACACGCGGATGGATACGCAGTATTTT
CDR3: CASSYTRMDTQYF

J: TRBJ2-3
size: .
V: TRBV20-1
D: .
length: 10
DNA: TGCAGTGCTAGGGAGGATACGCAGTATTTT
CDR3: CSAREDTQYF

J: TRBJ2-7
size: few
V: TRBV25-1
D: TRBD2
length: 15
DNA: TGTGCCAGCAGTGGCCGGACTAGCGGGGCCTACGAGCAGTACTTC
CDR3: CASSGRTSGAYEQYF

J: TRBJ2-7
size: .
V: TRBV30
D: TRBD1
length: 13
DNA: TGTGCCTGGAGTTCCGGGACAGGGAACGAGCAGTACTTC
CDR3: CAWSSGTGNEQYF

J: TRBJ2-1
size: few
V: TRBV11-2
D: TRBD2
length: 14
DNA: TGTGCCAGCAGCTTAGGGCTAGCGGGGGGCGAGCAGTTCTTC
CDR3: CASSLGLAGGEQFF

J: TRBJ2-7
size: few
V: TRBV6-5
D: .
length: 15
DNA: TGTGCCAGCAGTCCCCCGGGGGTAGGGTACTACGAGCAGTACTTC
CDR3: CASSPPGVGYYEQYF

J: TRBJ2-5
size: few
V: TRBV14
D: TRBD1
length: 16
DNA: TGTGCCAGCAGCCAAATTGGGACAGGGCGTCGAGAGACCCAGTACTTC
CDR3: CASSQIGTGRRETQYF

J: TRBJ1-2
size: few
V: TRBV5-4
D: .
length: 13
DNA: TGTGCCAGCAGCTTGGGGGACCACTATGGCTACACCTTC
CDR3: CASSLGDHYGYTF

J: TRBJ2-1
size: few
V: TRBV18
D: TRBD2
length: 13
DNA: TGTGCCAGCTCCCGGACTAGCACCAATGAGCAGTTCTTC
CDR3: CASSRTSTNEQFF

J: TRBJ2-2
size: .
V: TRBV5-4
D: .
length: 13
DNA: TGTGCCAGCAGGGCTGATTTCACCGGGGAGCTGTTTTTT
CDR3: CASRADFTGELFF

J: TRBJ2-1
size: .
V: TRBV4-2
D: .
length: 15
DNA: TGTGCCAGCAGCAGACCACTGAGCTCCTACAATGAGCAGTTCTTC
CDR3: CASSRPLSSYNEQFF

J: TRBJ1-2
size: few
V: TRBV9
D: .
length: 15
DNA: TGTGCCAGCAGCGTAGGAGGGATCCGCGACTATGGCTACACCTTC
CDR3: CASSVGGIRDYGYTF

J: TRBJ2-6
size: .
V: TRBV6-6
D: .
length: 14
DNA: TGTGCCAGCAGTTACTCCGGTCAGGGGAACGTCCTGACTTTC
CDR3: CASSYSGQGNVLTF

J: TRBJ1-2
size: .
V: TRBV30
D: .
length: 14
DNA: TGTGCCTGGAGGGTACCGGGACATAACTATGGCTACACCTTC
CDR3: CAWRVPGHNYGYTF

J: TRBJ2-3
size: few
V: TRBV2
D: TRBD2
length: 15
DNA: TGTGCCAGCAGTGCGAATAGCGGGAGTTTAGATACGCAGTATTTT
CDR3: CASSANSGSLDTQYF

J: TRBJ2-2
size: .
V: TRBV4-3
D: .
length: 15
DNA: TGCGCCAGCAGCCAAGACTCTAGGAGGACCGGGGAGCTGTTTTTT
CDR3: CASSQDSRRTGELFF

J: TRBJ1-5
size: .
V: TRBV2
D: .
length: 15
DNA: TGTGCCAGCAGTTCTCAGGGGATCCGCAATCAGCCCCAGCATTTT
CDR3: CASSSQGIRNQPQHF

J: TRBJ2-3
size: few
V: TRBV28
D: .
length: 13
DNA: TGTGCCAGCACGGGCGGGGGCACAGATACGCAGTATTTT
CDR3: CASTGGGTDTQYF

J: TRBJ2-5
size: few
V: TRBV5-6
D: TRBD2
length: 14
DNA: TGTGCCAGCAGCTTACCTAGCGGGGCCCAGACCCAGTACTTC
CDR3: CASSLPSGAQTQYF

J: TRBJ2-3
size: few
V: TRBV30
D: .
length: 14
DNA: TGTGCCTGGAGTGTACTTCTAGACACAGATACGCAGTATTTT
CDR3: CAWSVLLDTDTQYF

J: TRBJ2-5
size: few
V: TRBV5-4
D: TRBD2
length: 19
DNA: TGTGCCAGCAGCCGGGGACTAGCGGGAGGGGGGACTCCCATAGAGACCCAGTACTTC
CDR3: CASSRGLAGGGTPIETQYF

J: TRBJ1-3
size: few
V: TRBV4-2
D: .
length: 15
DNA: TGTGCCAGCAGCACCAACAGGGCCTCTGGAAACACCATATATTTT
CDR3: CASSTNRASGNTIYF

J: TRBJ1-2
size: few
V: TRBV4-1
D: .
length: 14
DNA: TGCGCCAGCAGCCAAGACGGGCAGAACTATGGCTACACCTTC
CDR3: CASSQDGQNYGYTF

J: TRBJ2-1
size: .
V: TRBV18
D: .
length: 17
DNA: TGTGCCAGCTCACCACCTTCCCGGACCTCCTCCTACAATGAGCAGTTCTTC
CDR3: CASSPPSRTSSYNEQFF

J: TRBJ1-2
size: few
V: TRBV11-2
D: TRBD1
length: 15
DNA: TGTGCCAGCAGGAAGACAGGGGGCCCCGCGGTTGGCTACACCTTC
CDR3: CASRKTGGPAVGYTF

J: TRBJ1-2
size: .
V: TRBV4-3
D: .
length: 14
DNA: TGCGCCAGCAGCCCGGAAGGGACGGAATATGGCTACACCTTC
CDR3: CASSPEGTEYGYTF

J: TRBJ2-7
size: few
V: TRBV5-1
D: .
length: 15
DNA: TGCGCCAGCAGCTTGGCAGGACCTTATGTCAACGAGCAGTACTTC
CDR3: CASSLAGPYVNEQYF

J: TRBJ2-7
size: few
V: TRBV28
D: TRBD2
length: 16
DNA: TGTGCCAGCAGTTTAGTAGGTGGCGGGGGGGCCGGCGAGCAGTACTTC
CDR3: CASSLVGGGGAGEQYF